The clone carrying this TCR beta chain occurred a few times. Its antigen is still unknown. This record comes from a study of cytomegalovirus exposure and HLA in healthy donors. Study findings and constraints: Immune exposure was documented only through CMV serostatus.

The V gene's germline CDR1 is MGHDK and CDR2 SYGVNS. The CDR3 is 11 residues long. V lost 7 bases and J 4 bases, leaving 6 bases between the germline ends. The PCR contained 60 Vbeta and 13 Jbeta primers. Clones were sequenced by immunoSEQ multiplex PCR, and TCRdb holds only the in-frame ones, with some missing. The profile shows fewer than 200,000 clones, roughly 80% of them singletons. This TCR was recovered from a female donor in good health and CMV-seronegative. The sequenced sample consisted of PBMCs. The V call is TRBV25-1, the J call TRBJ2-3; the D is unclear. CDR3 sequence reads: CASTRSDTQYF. CDR3 sequence (DNA): TGTGCCAGCACCCGTTCAGATACGCAGTATTTT.